Listed below are T cell receptor beta chains from one sample, sequenced in a study of beta chain features in type 1 diabetes. Sequencing was performed with immunoSEQ multiplex PCR; in TCRdb, only in-frame clones are kept and a portion is missing. Counted here are over 20,000 clones, about 52% occurring once; the ten biggest clones make up 0.3% to 0.35%. The specimen was stem cell memory CD4+ T cells from blood. Receptors were obtained from a young man with type 1 diabetes. CDR3s include the opening cysteine and the closing phenylalanine or tryptophan. The order of the fields is J gene, V gene, clone size, CDR3 length, D gene, CDR3 DNA, CDR3 protein. The D gene is left open where the match is weak. The size field is filled for only some rows; it gives once, few, many or a size class.

TRBJ2-3	TRBV5-1	few	15	.	TGCGCCAGCAGCCAACAGGGAGGGGCTACAGATACGCAGTATTTT	CASSQQGGATDTQYF
TRBJ1-2	TRBV7-2	.	12	.	TGTGCCAGCAGCTTAGACAGTTATGGCTACACCTTC	CASSLDSYGYTF
TRBJ2-1	TRBV5-6	few	17	TRBD2	TGTGCCAGCAGCTTCGCGCTCGGAGCGGGAGGTGGCAATGAGCAGTTCTTC	CASSFALGAGGGNEQFF
TRBJ1-2	TRBV7-8	.	13	.	TGTGCCAGCAGCTTAGCGGCAGGGGATGGCTACACCTTC	CASSLAAGDGYTF
TRBJ2-7	TRBV5-1	few	14	TRBD1	TGCGCCAGCAGCCCAACAGGGGGGTCCTACGAGCAGTACTTC	CASSPTGGSYEQYF
TRBJ1-1	TRBV29-1	.	14	.	TGCAGCGCAAGAGGAGGTGGTATGAACACTGAAGCTTTCTTT	CSARGGGMNTEAFF
TRBJ2-2	TRBV2	.	16	TRBD2	TGTGCCAGCAGACCGGGACTAGCGGGGGTCACCGGGGAGCTGTTTTTT	CASRPGLAGVTGELFF
TRBJ1-6	TRBV2	.	14	TRBD1	TGTGCCAGCAGTGACAGGGGGCTTTATTCACCCCTCCACTTT	CASSDRGLYSPLHF
TRBJ2-7	TRBV6-6	few	15	TRBD1	TGTGCCAGCAGTGACGATAAGGGACAGGCCTACGAGCAGTACTTC	CASSDDKGQAYEQYF
TRBJ2-1	TRBV18	few	15	TRBD2	TGTGCCAGCTCACCCGGGGGGAGGAACTACAATGAGCAGTTCTTC	CASSPGGRNYNEQFF
TRBJ2-4	TRBV16	few	16	TRBD1	TGTGCCAGCAGCCAATCGGCACAGGGGGCCGAAAACATTCAGTACTTC	CASSQSAQGAENIQYF
TRBJ1-6	TRBV25-1	few	16	.	TGTGCCAGCTCCCGACCAGGGACACGCAATAATTCACCCCTCCACTTT	CASSRPGTRNNSPLHF
TRBJ2-1	TRBV11-2	.	12	.	TGTGCCAGCACCCCGTCGGGTATTGAGCAGTTCTTC	CASTPSGIEQFF
TRBJ1-5	TRBV2	.	15	TRBD1	TGTGCCAGCAGTGTTCGAGGGGGCCCAACGGAGACCCAGCATTTT	CASSVRGGPTETQHF
TRBJ2-7	TRBV29-1	.	14	TRBD2	TGCAGCGTTGGGTTAGCGGGAAAAGGGTACGAGCAGTACTTC	CSVGLAGKGYEQYF
TRBJ2-7	TRBV4-1	.	15	TRBD2	TGCGCCAGCAGCCAGGGACTAGCGGGAGGAGGTGAGCAGTACTTC	CASSQGLAGGGEQYF
TRBJ1-3	TRBV6-1	.	15	.	TGTGCCAGCAGTCCCAGCCCAGACTTTGGAAACACCATATATTTT	CASSPSPDFGNTIYF
TRBJ1-5	TRBV4-1	.	15	.	TGCGCCAGCAGCCAAGATGGGGGGGTGGGACAGCCCCAGCATTTT	CASSQDGGVGQPQHF
TRBJ1-2	TRBV6-5	.	13	TRBD1	TGTGCCAGCAGCCGTGGACAGGGAGGTGGCTACACCTTC	CASSRGQGGGYTF
TRBJ1-4	TRBV7-9	once	14	.	TGTGCCAGCAGGAGAGGAGTCGAAAATGAAAAACTGTTTTTT	CASRRGVENEKLFF
TRBJ1-5	TRBV21-1	.	14	.	TGTGCCAGCAGCAAAGATGGCAGGGGGCAGCCCCAGCATTTT	CASSKDGRGQPQHF
TRBJ2-1	TRBV5-1	.	14	.	TGCGCCAGCAGCGTCGGGACACAATACAATGAGCAGTTCTTC	CASSVGTQYNEQFF
TRBJ2-3	TRBV4-2	.	17	.	TGTGCCAGCAGCCAAGATCCAGCTAGCGCCAGCACAGATACGCAGTATTTT	CASSQDPASASTDTQYF
TRBJ1-6	TRBV2	.	16	.	TGTGCCAGCAGTTCGAGCAGGGGCGCGGGTAATTCACCCCTCCACTTT	CASSSSRGAGNSPLHF
TRBJ2-5	TRBV11-3	few	13	.	TGTGCCAGCAGCTTAGACCGGGAAGAGACCCAGTACTTC	CASSLDREETQYF
TRBJ2-1	TRBV5-1	.	13	.	TGCGCCAGCAGCTCATCGGGGGACAATGAGCAGTTCTTC	CASSSSGDNEQFF
TRBJ2-1	TRBV2	few	14	TRBD2	TGTGCCAGCATCGAAGGCGGGGGGGCTCGGGAGCAGTTCTTC	CASIEGGGAREQFF
TRBJ1-1	TRBV7-9	.	15	TRBD1	TGTGCCAGCAGTCAGACAGGGGCCCCGAACACTGAAGCTTTCTTT	CASSQTGAPNTEAFF
TRBJ1-1	TRBV7-9	few	15	.	TGTGCCAGCAGCCCTAGGGGGGGGCGGCGCACTGAAGCTTTCTTT	CASSPRGGRRTEAFF
TRBJ2-2	TRBV5-8	.	13	.	TGTGCCAGCAGCCGGGTTTTGACCGGGGAGCTGTTTTTT	CASSRVLTGELFF
TRBJ2-3	TRBV7-2	.	18	TRBD2	TGTGCCAGCAGCTTAGCGCCATTAGCGGGAGGTTGGGCAGATACGCAGTATTTT	CASSLAPLAGGWADTQYF
TRBJ1-6	TRBV2	.	15	.	TGTGCCAGCAGTGAGGTAGCAGGGGCAAATTCACCCCTCCACTTT	CASSEVAGANSPLHF
TRBJ2-6	TRBV6-1	.	15	.	TGTGCCAGCACCGGGGAGTTCTCTGGGGCCAACGTCCTGACTTTC	CASTGEFSGANVLTF
TRBJ1-2	TRBV4-1	few	18	TRBD1	TGCGCCAGCAGCCAAGATCTAGCTTCTGGGACAGGGAGGTATGGCTACACCTTC	CASSQDLASGTGRYGYTF
TRBJ2-3	TRBV6-1	few	14	.	TGTGCCAGCAGAAGGGGTGGTAGCACAGATACGCAGTATTTT	CASRRGGSTDTQYF
TRBJ1-5	TRBV19	few	15	.	TGTGCCAGTAGTGAAAGAGGGTCTAGCAATCAGCCCCAGCATTTT	CASSERGSSNQPQHF
TRBJ2-3	TRBV2	.	17	.	TGTGCCAGCAGTCAAAGCCCCCTAGCAGCGTTCACAGATACGCAGTATTTT	CASSQSPLAAFTDTQYF
TRBJ2-1	TRBV4-1	once	15	.	TGCGCCAGCAGCCAAGGGGGGCGTGGTAGCAATGAGCAGTTCTTC	CASSQGGRGSNEQFF
TRBJ2-5	TRBV7-9	.	16	TRBD2	TGTGCCAGCAGCCTCGGGAGCGGGGGGGCCTGGGAGACCCAGTACTTC	CASSLGSGGAWETQYF
TRBJ2-3	TRBV27	once	17	TRBD1	TGTGCCAGCAGTTTCCGAATACAGGGGCTTAGCACAGATACGCAGTATTTT	CASSFRIQGLSTDTQYF
TRBJ1-2	TRBV7-8	.	14	TRBD1	TGTGCCAGCAGCCCGACAGGGGCAGGGTATGGCTACACCTTC	CASSPTGAGYGYTF
TRBJ1-4	TRBV4-1	few	17	.	TGCGCCAGCAGCTTCGGACTACCAAGGTGGGGTAATGAAAAACTGTTTTTT	CASSFGLPRWGNEKLFF
TRBJ1-1	TRBV11-2	.	16	.	TGTGCCAGCAGCTTCGAAAGGGGCCTTGGGAACACTGAAGCTTTCTTT	CASSFERGLGNTEAFF
TRBJ2-3	TRBV4-1	few	19	TRBD2	TGCGCCAGCAGCCAAGTGGGTAGCGGGGGTCGAAAATTCACAGATACGCAGTATTTT	CASSQVGSGGRKFTDTQYF
TRBJ1-1	TRBV5-1	.	14	.	TGCGCCAGCAGCCCGGGGGGCGGAAACACTGAAGCTTTCTTT	CASSPGGGNTEAFF
TRBJ2-1	TRBV29-1	few	14	.	TGCAGCGCCGGGGCAGGGGACTCCTACAATGAGCAGTTCTTC	CSAGAGDSYNEQFF
TRBJ1-1	TRBV27	.	13	.	TGTGCCAGCTCAGGGACGTCGGACAGACGAGTTTTCTTT	CASSGTSDRRVFF
TRBJ2-7	TRBV27	few	16	TRBD2	TGTGCCAGCAGTACCGGGACTAGCGGGAGTGGGTACGAGCAGTACTTC	CASSTGTSGSGYEQYF
TRBJ2-3	TRBV4-1	.	18	TRBD2	TGCGCCAGCAGCCAAGATCAACCCCTAGCGGGAAACACAGATACGCAGTATTTT	CASSQDQPLAGNTDTQYF
TRBJ2-1	TRBV5-1	few	15	.	TGCGCCAGCAGCCGCCAGGGGTCCGACTACAATGAGCAGTTCTTC	CASSRQGSDYNEQFF
TRBJ2-1	TRBV5-1	few	16	TRBD1	TGCGCCAGCACCTTGGACAGGGCCAGCTCCTACAATGAGCAGTTCTTC	CASTLDRASSYNEQFF
TRBJ2-3	TRBV11-3	few	16	TRBD2	TGTGCCAGCAGCTATCTACTAGCGGAGGGCACAGATACGCAGTATTTT	CASSYLLAEGTDTQYF
TRBJ2-3	TRBV10-3	.	15	TRBD1	TGTGCCATCAGCTCCCGGGACAGGGAGGGAGATACGCAGTATTTT	CAISSRDREGDTQYF
TRBJ1-1	TRBV29-1	.	13	.	TGCAGCTCTCTGAATGACTGGAACACTGAAGCTTTCTTT	CSSLNDWNTEAFF
TRBJ1-3	TRBV10-3	.	12	.	TGTGCCATCAGTGTGGCTGGTAACACCATATATTTT	CAISVAGNTIYF
TRBJ1-3	TRBV28	.	15	TRBD1	TGTGCCAGCAGTGCGACAGGGAAGGCTGGAAACACCATATATTTT	CASSATGKAGNTIYF
TRBJ1-1	TRBV9	.	15	.	TGTGCCAGCAGCGTGCGACGACTAATGAACACTGAAGCTTTCTTT	CASSVRRLMNTEAFF
TRBJ2-3	TRBV2	.	11	.	TGTGCCAGCAGTCCCAGCGGTACGCAGTATTTT	CASSPSGTQYF